These 9 T cell receptor beta chains were sequenced from one sample in a study of regulatory T cells in long-lasting Graves disease. Construction of TCR beta libraries relied on iRepertoire HTBI primers and on Arm-PCR targeting CDR3 regions. A single record per CDR3 protein comes from TCRdb applying MiXCR to the multiplex PCR reads. The data contain under 700,000 distinct CDR3 sequences, roughly 16% of them singletons. The time point here: newly diagnosed GD, antithyroid drugs for less than 3 months. RNA isolated from PBMCs was used to make the TCR library. Another study also made use of these data, one on T cells in Graves' hyperthyroidism and ophthalmopathy.

Sample: peripheral blood mononuclear cells (PBMCs), taken at new diagnosis, from a patient treated with antithyroid drugs. The source of these receptors is a woman aged 35-65 years with Graves disease.

The chain recombines TRBV7-9 with TRBJ2-5; D uncertain. Between the trimmed V and J ends, which lost 0 bases and 4 bases, there was a span of 9 bases. There are 14 residues in the CDR3. CDR1 SEHNR and CDR2 FQNEAQ come from the germline V gene (reference sequence). CDR3 bases: TGTGCCAGCAGCTTAGCGCTAGATGGAGAGACCCAGTACTTC. Translation: CASSLALDGETQYF.

This clonotype turned up a few times. J is TRBJ1-5 and V is TRBV2; no clear D gene. V shed 10 bases and J shed 2 bases, with 15 bases lying between them. CDR1 and CDR2 from the germline V gene are SNHLY and FYNNEI. The CDR3 contains 14 residues. The CDR3 sequence: CATQPDFGNQPQHF. The CDR3 DNA follows: TGTGCCACCCAGCCTGATTTCGGCAATCAGCCCCAGCATTTT.

This clonotype showed up many times. V gene TRBV6-1 combines with J gene TRBJ1-5; D is unresolved. V lost 4 bases and J 1 base, leaving 8 bases between the germline ends. The CDR3 contains 14 residues. CDR1 is MNHNS and CDR2 is SASEGT in the germline V gene. CDR3 coding DNA: TGTGCCAGCAGTGTGGAGTCAAGCAATCAGCCCCAGCATTTT. This gives the protein CASSVESSNQPQHF.

The V call is TRBV14, the J call TRBJ2-3; no reliable D call. Trimming took off 0 bases at V and 2 bases at J, with 9 bases between the two ends. This CDR3 is 15 amino acids long. Germline CDR1 and CDR2: SGHDN and FVKESK. The CDR3 reads CASSQDDEYTDTQYF. The CDR3 DNA sequence: TGTGCCAGCAGCCAAGATGACGAATACACAGATACGCAGTATTTT.

This clonotype was seen a handful of times. This chain's CDR3 is CASSLLVMGYGYTF. CDR3 DNA: TGTGCCAGCAGTTTATTGGTCATGGGCTATGGCTACACCTTC. V gene TRBV12-3 or TRBV12-4 combines with J gene TRBJ1-2; D not certain. Trimming took 2 bases from V and 4 from J, leaving 11 bases between them. CDR3 length: 14 amino acids.

The sample holds a few counts of this clonotype. The V call is TRBV5-6, the J call TRBJ2-3, with D unclear. Trimming stripped 2 bases from V and 5 bases from J, with 12 bases between. This CDR3 has 14 amino acids. The germline V gene encodes CDR1 SGHDT and CDR2 YYEEEE. CDR3: CASSLLGPQDTQYF. In nucleotides, the CDR3 is TGTGCCAGCAGCTTATTGGGTCCCCAAGATACGCAGTATTTT.

The table lists this clonotype with a few counts. The V gene is TRBV11-2, the J gene TRBJ2-7, with TRBD1 matching 9 bases. This CDR3 region has 14 residues. Germline V gives CDR1 SGHAT, CDR2 FQNNGV. V lost 5 bases and J lost 7; bases outside the gene matches: 9. The CDR3 DNA sequence: TGTGCCAGCAGCCATTGGGACAGGGAGTGGGAGCAGTACTTC. Translation gives CASSHWDREWEQYF.

This clonotype was seen repeatedly, ten times or more. This chain uses TRBV12-3 or TRBV12-4 with TRBJ2-7; tentative D call: TRBD2 (5 bases). Trimming pared 6 bases from V and 7 bases from J, leaving 13 bases between. The CDR3 has 12 residues. The CDR3, as DNA: TGTGCCAGCAGCGTACTAGTGGGGGAGCAGTACTTC. This sequence encodes CASSVLVGEQYF.

This clonotype was recorded a few times. The chain uses TRBV27 and TRBJ2-1; 8 nucleotides align to TRBD2. With 6 bases clipped from V and 4 bases from J, the junction kept 11 bases outside the gene matches. Germline CDR1 is MNHEY and CDR2 is SMNVEV (reference sequence). This CDR3 has 16 amino acids. The CDR3 bases are TGTGCCAGCAGCCCTCGGGGGGGGGCGCGGTACAATGAGCAGTTCTTC. It encodes CASSPRGGARYNEQFF.